A selection of T cell receptor beta chains follows, all from one sample in a study of identical twins. From the 5' RACE reads, TCRdb called clonotypes with MiXCR, one entry per CDR3 protein. Here the sample spans about 570,000 distinct CDR3 sequences, just under 10% being singletons. The same data also contributed to another study, on yellow fever vaccine responses in identical twins.

The sample comprised PBMCs. These receptors all stem from a woman between 18 and 29 years old in good health. CDR3s include the opening cysteine and the closing phenylalanine or tryptophan. The D gene is left open where the match is weak. Clone size, where shown, is once, few, many, or a class for clones that have expanded.

v_gene	j_gene	abundance	d_gene	CDR3nt	CDR3aa
TRBV29-1	TRBJ1-1	many	TRBD1	TGCAGCGTTATGACAGGGACGGACACTGAAGCTTTCTTT	CSVMTGTDTEAFF
TRBV20-1	TRBJ2-3	NA	TRBD2	TGCAGTGCCCGGAGCGGGAGATTGACAGATACGCAGTATTTT	CSARSGRLTDTQYF
TRBV21-1	TRBJ2-7	many	NA	TGTGCCAGCAGCAACCCGGGACAGGGTGTCTACGAGCAGTACTTC	CASSNPGQGVYEQYF
TRBV11-2	TRBJ2-6	many	NA	TGTGCCAGCAGCTTAGACGGGATACCCTCTGGGGCCAACGTCCTGACTTTC	CASSLDGIPSGANVLTF
TRBV3-1	TRBJ1-1	few	NA	TGTGCCAGCAGCCAAATAAGGACCACTGAAGCTTTCTTT	CASSQIRTTEAFF
TRBV13	TRBJ2-3	NA	NA	TGTGCCAGCAGCTTACGCCCGGGGAGGACAGATACGCAGTATTTT	CASSLRPGRTDTQYF
TRBV6-1	TRBJ2-2	NA	NA	TGTGCCAGCAGTGGGACCCCGAGAGCGGAGCTGTTTTTT	CASSGTPRAELFF
TRBV20-1	TRBJ1-1	many	NA	TGCAGTGCTAGTGAGGTCAGGGGTTGGACTGAAGCTTTCTTT	CSASEVRGWTEAFF
TRBV5-1	TRBJ1-1	many	NA	TGCGCCAGCAGCCTGGGACAAACAGTTTATATTGAAGCTTTCTTT	CASSLGQTVYIEAFF
TRBV21-1	TRBJ2-1	NA	NA	TGTGCCAGCAGCCCGGGGGCCTTAGGGGAGCAGTTCTTC	CASSPGALGEQFF
TRBV7-2	TRBJ2-7	NA	NA	TGTGCCAGCAGCTTCGGACTCCCCCCGGGATACGAGCAGTACTTC	CASSFGLPPGYEQYF
TRBV12-3/TRBV12-4	TRBJ2-1	NA	NA	TGTGCCAGCGGGGGGAAGGCCTACAATGAGCAGTTCTTC	CASGGKAYNEQFF
TRBV20-1	TRBJ2-7	few	TRBD1	TGCAGTGCTAGAGATCAGGACAGGGGATCGTACGAGCAGTACTTC	CSARDQDRGSYEQYF
TRBV20-1	TRBJ1-6	few	TRBD1	TGCAGTGCTAGAGAGACAGGGGGCTATAATTCACCCCTCCACTTT	CSARETGGYNSPLHF
TRBV2	TRBJ2-4	few	TRBD1	TGTGCCAGCAGTAGACAGGGGGCCGCCAAAAACATTCAGTACTTC	CASSRQGAAKNIQYF
TRBV25-1	TRBJ2-1	many	NA	TGTGCCAGCAGTGAACCAGCTCGGGGCAATGAGCAGTTCTTC	CASSEPARGNEQFF
TRBV4-3	TRBJ2-2	NA	NA	TGCGCCAGCAGCCAAGATTTGGCGTGGGAGCTGTTTTTT	CASSQDLAWELFF
TRBV29-1	TRBJ2-5	many	NA	TGCAGCGTTGGAAAAGTCCAACCCGGGGAGACCCAGTACTTC	CSVGKVQPGETQYF
TRBV15	TRBJ2-3	NA	TRBD2	TGTGCCACCAGGAGATGGGCGGCTAGCGGGAGAGGAGATACGCAGTATTTT	CATRRWAASGRGDTQYF
TRBV7-9	TRBJ2-7	many	NA	TGTGCCAGCAGCTATAGTCCGGCAGGGGCCTCCTACGAGCAGTACTTC	CASSYSPAGASYEQYF
TRBV7-9	TRBJ2-1	NA	NA	TGTGCCAGCAGCTTCGGTGGGGATTATTACTCCTACAATGAGCAGTTCTTC	CASSFGGDYYSYNEQFF
TRBV5-1	TRBJ2-7	many	NA	TGCGCCAGCAGCTTGGATGGGGGAAGAGAGCAGTACTTC	CASSLDGGREQYF
TRBV5-6	TRBJ1-4	NA	NA	TGTGCCAGCAGCTTGACAGGGCGGAATGAAAAACTGTTTTTT	CASSLTGRNEKLFF
TRBV5-1	TRBJ2-1	many	NA	TGCGCCAGCAGCACGTCACCCACGCAGCTCAATGAGCAGTTCTTC	CASSTSPTQLNEQFF
TRBV7-9	TRBJ2-7	NA	NA	TGTGCCAGCAGCTTAGGACCGGCCGAGCAGTACTTC	CASSLGPAEQYF
TRBV28	TRBJ2-5	NA	TRBD2	TGTGCCAGCAGTTCAGCGGGACTAGCGGGAGGTTTGGAGACCCAGTACTTC	CASSSAGLAGGLETQYF